Given below is one T cell receptor (beta chain) in context. Its antigen is unidentified. Repertoires were generated with immunoSEQ multiplex PCR, while TCRdb's copy carries only in-frame clones and drops some. The sample has some 100,000 clones; just under 90% are singletons. This sample was taken from a study of T cell responses to AZD1222 COVID-19 vaccine. For the study at large: Pooling covered second doses at about 4 or about 12 weeks.

The ends lost 7 bases at V and 1 base at J; junction bases unmatched: 7. CDR1 and CDR2 from the germline V gene are MRHNA and SNTAGT. CDR3 size: 16 residues. Study results and limitations: In all cases, repertoires were sampled only after the peak T cell response.

The rearrangement joins TRBV6-4 to TRBJ2-2, with 9 bases matching TRBD2. The source was peripheral blood, collected on day 0 of AZD1222 vaccination. The receptor comes from an adult in good health. The CDR3 sequence: CASKASGGLNTGELFF. The DNA of the CDR3 is TGTGCCAGCAAAGCCAGCGGGGGGCTGAACACCGGGGAGCTGTTTTTT.